The sequence of this T cell receptor beta chain was determined in a study of CD8 T cells in ankylosing spondylitis. Study-level findings and limits: Clones that were linked to disease were CD8+ and were relatively rare in peripheral blood. Disease-associated clones were reportedly significantly overrepresented in matched ankylosing spondylitis synovial fluid. Some motif variants had been reported before (in reactive arthritis synovial fluid and blood). It appeared that ankylosing spondylitis blood was characterized by a TCR beta motif of several highly homologous variants.

MiXCR was run by TCRdb on the 5' RACE reads, yielding one entry per CDR3 protein. The sample contains 210,000 or so distinct CDR3 sequences, around 8% of which appear only once. Trimming removed 2 bases at V and 6 bases at J, with 11 bases between. In germline, CDR1 is ENHRY, CDR2 SYGVKD. The CDR3 spans 14 residues. This clonotype was counted ten times or more. Its antigen is unidentified. The material sequenced was blood, either unsorted or a sorted T cell fraction (not recorded which). The chain carries TRBV10-3 and TRBJ2-1; D possibly matches TRBD1 or TRBD2 (5 bases each). This clonotype originated in a female donor with ankylosing spondylitis or in good health (not recorded which). The CDR3 nucleotides are TGTGCCATCAGTGAGGGTCTTGGGGGCAATGAGCAGTTCTTC. This sequence encodes CAISEGLGGNEQFF.